Listed here are 27 T cell receptor beta chains from one sample, sequenced in a study of OX40 agonist ivuxolimab in advanced cancers. Using immunoSEQ multiplex PCR, the repertoire was profiled, and TCRdb retains in-frame clones only, with some absent. The table records 55,000 to 75,000 clones, 70% to 90% of them present only once. The specimen was CD4+ or CD8+ T cells sorted from blood, collected in a trial of the OX40 agonist ivuxolimab. The receptor set was obtained from an adult with an advanced solid tumor such as melanoma, head and neck, liver or kidney cancer.

CDR3 DNA sequence: TGCGCCAGCAGCCTAGGACAGATCTCTGGGGCCAACGTCCTGACTTTC. This translates into CASSLGQISGANVLTF. The chain has TRBV5-1 and TRBJ2-6; possibly TRBD1 for D (6 bases). Germline V CDR1 and CDR2: SGHRS, YFSETQ. The V end was cut by 4 bases, the J end by 0 bases, with 11 bases between. CDR3 length equals 16 residues.

V usage is TRBV5-6 and J usage is TRBJ2-3, with 9 bases aligning to TRBD2. V shed 1 base and J 5 bases; nucleotides not matched to a gene: 8. The CDR3 has 16 residues. From germline, CDR1 is SGHDT and CDR2 YYEEEE. Written as DNA, the CDR3 is TGTGCCAGCAGCTTGCCGCTAGCGGGATTTATAGATACGCAGTATTTT. Its protein is CASSLPLAGFIDTQYF.

The chain couples TRBV18 to TRBJ1-4; D is ambiguous. Trimming shortened V by 3 bases and J by 5 bases, and 7 bases separated the two germline ends. CDR3 size: 13 residues. Germline CDR1 KGHSH, CDR2 LQKENI. For the CDR3, the DNA is TGTGCCAGCTCACCCGGACCAAATGAAAAACTGTTTTTT. Its translation is CASSPGPNEKLFF.

There are a few counts of this clone. The V and J genes are TRBV11-1 and TRBJ2-1, with TRBD2 as a possible D gene (5 bases). The CDR3 loop spans 15 amino acids. Trimming took 6 bases from V and 5 from J, leaving 17 bases between them. Per germline, CDR1 SGHAT and CDR2 FQDESV (reference sequence). CDR3 nucleotide sequence: TGTGCCAGCAGTCCCGGGAACTCCATGGACAATGAGCAGTTCTTC. It encodes CASSPGNSMDNEQFF.

V and J are TRBV28 and TRBJ1-2; perhaps TRBD1 as D (5 bases). The germline V and J ends were trimmed by 5 bases and 8 bases, with 24 bases remaining between them. Germline values: CDR1 MDHEN, CDR2 SYDVKM. The CDR3 length is 16 residues. This CDR3 is CASSGHDTGGVQGYTF. The CDR3 coding sequence is TGTGCCAGCAGTGGACACGATACAGGTGGAGTGCAAGGCTACACCTTC.

V gene TRBV27 combines with J gene TRBJ2-1; the D is unclear. The CDR3 runs 14 residues. V shed 10 bases and J shed 0 bases, with 13 bases lying between them. From germline, CDR1 is MNHEY and CDR2 SMNVEV (reference sequence). CDR3 sequence reads: CATAILSSYNEQFF. The CDR3 DNA reads as TGTGCCACCGCGATCCTAAGCTCCTACAATGAGCAGTTCTTC.

V usage is TRBV29-1 and J usage is TRBJ1-3; D unresolved. The germline CDR1 and CDR2 sequences are SQVTM and ANQGSEA. V was clipped by 2 bases and J by 5 bases, with 7 bases between them. The CDR3 has 12 residues. CDR3 protein: CSVELARNTIYF. In nucleotides, the CDR3 is TGCAGCGTTGAACTAGCTCGAAACACCATATATTTT.

This chain's CDR3 is CASSLGTGVTEAFF. The CDR3 bases are TGTGCCAGCAGCTTAGGGACAGGGGTGACTGAAGCTTTCTTT. V gene TRBV11-3 combines with J gene TRBJ1-1; 9 nucleotides match TRBD1. Unmatched junction bases numbered 2, after V lost 1 base and J lost 5 bases. The CDR3 length is 14 residues. CDR1 and CDR2 (germline): SGHNT, YENEEA.

The chain joins TRBV11-2 to TRBJ1-1; TRBD1 might be the D (6 bases). This CDR3 comprises 16 residues. Germline V gene data show CDR1 as SGHAT and CDR2 as FQNNGV. Between the trimmed V and J ends, which lost 4 bases and 6 bases, there was a span of 21 bases. The CDR3 reads CASSSQLGAAYAEAFF. CDR3 coding DNA: TGTGCCAGCAGCTCCCAACTGGGGGCCGCATACGCTGAAGCTTTCTTT.

This chain uses TRBV6-5 with TRBJ2-7; 10 positions match TRBD1. Germline V gene lookup returns CDR1 MNHEY and CDR2 SVGAGI. The CDR3 runs to 13 residues. V lost 5 bases to trimming and J lost 6 bases; unmatched junction nucleotides: 4. Here the CDR3 reads CASSGQGVGEQYF. The DNA of the CDR3 is TGTGCCAGCAGTGGACAGGGGGTCGGCGAGCAGTACTTC.

The table lists this clone with a few counts. The chain employs TRBV6-5 and TRBJ2-7; TRBD2 matches 13 bases. Germline loops: CDR1 MNHEY, CDR2 SVGAGI. The CDR3 contains 15 residues. V was pared by 6 bases and J by 3 bases, with 5 bases of the junction left unmatched. The CDR3 is CASSPRLAGGYEQYF. CDR3 nucleotides: TGTGCCAGCAGCCCAAGACTAGCGGGAGGCTACGAGCAGTACTTC.

CDR3 DNA: TGTGCCAGCAGTGCGGGCCTCCAAGAGACCCAGTACTTC. It codes for CASSAGLQETQYF. This sequence joins TRBV6-1 and TRBJ2-5; D not resolved. CDR1 and CDR2 from the germline V gene are MNHNS and SASEGT. Deletions cut 4 bases from V and 1 base from J, with 7 bases between. This CDR3 has 13 residues.

V and J are TRBV18 and TRBJ1-5, with D possibly being TRBD1 (5 bases). Trimming took off 5 bases at V and 2 bases at J, with 7 bases between the two ends. Germline V gene sequence: CDR1 KGHSH, CDR2 LQKENI. The CDR3 spans 13 residues. The CDR3 DNA sequence: TGTGCCAGCTCAACAGGTGGCAATCAGCCCCAGCATTTT. As protein: CASSTGGNQPQHF.

The chain employs TRBV28 and TRBJ1-1, with 7 bases aligning to TRBD1. This CDR3 comprises 14 residues. Losses at the gene ends were 5 bases for V and 2 bases for J; bases not matched to a gene: 5. Germline loops: CDR1 MDHEN, CDR2 SYDVKM. CDR3 in amino acids: CASSVGQRNTEAFF. The CDR3 nucleotides read TGTGCCAGCAGTGTGGGACAGAGAAACACTGAAGCTTTCTTT. The full variable domain, rest sourced from reference TRBV28 and TRBJ1-1, is DVKVTQSSRYLVKRTGEKVFLECVQDMDHENMFWYRQDPGLGLRLIYFSYDVKMKEKGDIPEGYSVSREKKERFSLILESASTNQTSMYLCASSVGQRNTEAFFGQGTRLTVV.

V usage is TRBV28 and J usage is TRBJ2-3, with D possibly matching TRBD2 (5 bases). Germline values: CDR1 MDHEN, CDR2 SYDVKM. The CDR3 covers 15 residues. Trimming left V 4 bases short and J 4 bases short, with 15 bases between. This chain's CDR3 is CASSSTRMRADTQYF. The DNA of the CDR3 is TGTGCCAGCAGTTCCACTCGGATGAGGGCAGATACGCAGTATTTT.

This clone was recorded once. The J gene is TRBJ2-7, the V gene TRBV20-1; D is unclear. V was trimmed by 0 bases and J by 7 bases, leaving 7 bases between them. The CDR3 has 11 residues. The germline V gene has CDR1 DFQATT and CDR2 SNEGSKA (reference sequence). The CDR3 here is CSAREQWEQYF. DNA for the CDR3: TGCAGTGCTAGAGAGCAGTGGGAGCAGTACTTC.

The genes are TRBV19 and TRBJ2-5; D may be TRBD1 (6 bases). Deletions cut 5 bases from V and 9 bases from J, with 19 bases between. Germline lookup yields CDR1 LNHDA and CDR2 SQIVND (reference sequence). This CDR3 region has 14 residues. The CDR3 region is CASSLTGPESAQYF. The CDR3 DNA is TGTGCCAGTAGTCTAACAGGGCCCGAGAGTGCCCAGTACTTC.

The CDR3 is CASSIRDYDTQYF. The CDR3 DNA reads TGTGCCAGCAGCATCCGGGACTATGATACGCAGTATTTT. This chain connects TRBV5-4 to TRBJ2-3; 7 nucleotides match TRBD2. Losses at the gene ends were 4 bases for V and 6 bases for J; bases not matched to a gene: 5. The CDR3 has 13 amino acids. Germline V gene sequence: CDR1 SGHNT, CDR2 YYREEE (reference sequence).

The chain uses TRBV4-2 and TRBJ2-3; TRBD2 matches 9 bases. After removal of 0 bases from V and 7 bases from J, the junction contained 2 bases not matched to a gene. This CDR3 spans 14 amino acids. Germline CDR1 reads LGHNA; CDR2 reads YNFKEQ. CDR3 loop: CASSQELAGNTQYF. The CDR3 DNA reads as TGTGCCAGCAGCCAAGAACTAGCGGGCAATACGCAGTATTTT.

V and J are TRBV29-1 and TRBJ1-2; a weak D match, TRBD1 (5 bases). V lost 3 bases to trimming and J lost 4 bases, with 18 bases between them. This CDR3 has 15 residues. CDR1 and CDR2 from the germline V gene are SQVTM and ANQGSEA. The DNA for the CDR3 is TGCAGCGTTGATGGTAGCCAGGGCGGAAGCTATGGCTACACCTTC. Encoded protein: CSVDGSQGGSYGYTF.

The gene calls are TRBV7-2 and TRBJ2-3, with no clear D. This CDR3 region has 13 residues. The germline gives CDR1 SGHTA, CDR2 FQGNSA. The germline V and J ends were trimmed by 2 bases and 5 bases, with 8 bases remaining between them. The CDR3 sequence is CASSLRSQDTQYF. In DNA, the CDR3 is TGTGCCAGCAGCTTACGGTCGCAAGATACGCAGTATTTT. Filled out from reference TRBV7-2 and TRBJ2-3, the complete variable domain reads GAGVSQSPSNKVTEKGKDVELRCDPISGHTALYWYRQSLGQGLEFLIYFQGNSAPDKSGLPSDRFSAERTGGSVSTLTIQRTQQEDSAVYLCASSLRSQDTQYFGPGTRLTVL.

CDR3 amino acids: CASSSMTGSYGEQYF. The CDR3 nucleotides are TGTGCCAGCAGCTCGATGACAGGGTCTTATGGCGAGCAGTACTTC. The chain joins TRBV7-2 to TRBJ2-7, with 7 bases matching TRBD1. The trim removed 4 bases at V and 6 bases at J, leaving 12 bases unmatched. Germline lookup yields CDR1 SGHTA and CDR2 FQGNSA. This CDR3 has 15 residues.

The rearrangement uses TRBV11-2 and TRBJ2-7; 11 bases agree with TRBD2. Trimming removed 5 bases from V and 3 bases from J; junction bases left unmatched: 6. Germline values: CDR1 SGHAT, CDR2 FQNNGV. The CDR3 runs to 15 residues. CDR3 amino acids: CASSRLAGSNYEQYF. Written as DNA, the CDR3 is TGTGCCAGCAGCAGACTAGCGGGGTCCAACTACGAGCAGTACTTC.

The chain employs TRBV5-6 and TRBJ1-1; D is unclear. CDR3 length: 14 amino acids. Trimming cost V 2 bases and J 3 bases, with 11 bases left between them. CDR1 and CDR2 from the germline V gene are SGHDT and YYEEEE. The CDR3 nucleotides are TGTGCCAGCAGCTTAAACCGACGGGACACTGAAGCTTTCTTT. Its translation is CASSLNRRDTEAFF. Full variable domain (remainder filled in from reference TRBV5-6 and TRBJ1-1): DAGVTQSPTHLIKTRGQQVTLRCSPKSGHDTVSWYQQALGQGPQFIFQYYEEEERQRGNFPDRFSGHQFPNYSSELNVNALLLGDSALYLCASSLNRRDTEAFFGQGTRLTVV.

The J gene is TRBJ1-1, the V gene TRBV12-2; the DNA was not compared with TRBD1, the D call given in the table. TRBV12-2 corresponds to a pseudogene. The CDR3 consists of 16 residues. The CDR3 DNA reads TGTGCAAGTCGCTCATGGGGACCTGACAGGTTTAGTAGAGCTTTCTTT. It is translated as CASRSWGPDRFSRAFF.

This rearrangement joins TRBV29-1 to TRBJ1-2; D ambiguous. Germline V gives CDR1 SQVTM, CDR2 ANQGSEA. Trimming took off 3 bases at V and 4 bases at J, with 9 bases between the two ends. The CDR3 totals 12 residues. The CDR3 protein is CSVDITAYGYTF. The CDR3 bases are TGCAGCGTTGATATCACAGCCTATGGCTACACCTTC.

The CDR3 nucleotides are TGCGCCAGCAGCTTGCTTGGAGGGCCAGAAAACATTCAGTACTTC. Encoded protein: CASSLLGGPENIQYF. The gene calls are TRBV5-1 and TRBJ2-4; D is perhaps TRBD2 (6 bases). V was trimmed by 1 base and J by 5 bases, leaving 13 bases between them. The CDR3 is made up of 15 amino acids. CDR1 is SGHRS and CDR2 is YFSETQ in the germline V gene. Full variable domain (remainder filled in from reference TRBV5-1 and TRBJ2-4): KAGVTQTPRYLIKTRGQQVTLSCSPISGHRSVSWYQQTPGQGLQFLFEYFSETQRNKGNFPGRFSGRQFSNSRSEMNVSTLELGDSALYLCASSLLGGPENIQYFGAGTRLSVL.